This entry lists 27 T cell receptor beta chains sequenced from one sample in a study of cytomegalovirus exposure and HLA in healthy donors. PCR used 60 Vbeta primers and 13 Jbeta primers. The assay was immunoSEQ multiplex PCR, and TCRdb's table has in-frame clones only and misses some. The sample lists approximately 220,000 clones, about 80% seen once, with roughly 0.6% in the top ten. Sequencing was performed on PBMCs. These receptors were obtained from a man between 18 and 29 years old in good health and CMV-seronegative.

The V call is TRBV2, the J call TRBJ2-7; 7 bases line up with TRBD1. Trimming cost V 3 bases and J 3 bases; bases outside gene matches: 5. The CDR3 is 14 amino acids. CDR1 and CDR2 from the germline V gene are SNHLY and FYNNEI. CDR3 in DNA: TGTGCCAGCAGTGAGAACAGGGGAAACTACGAGCAGTACTTC. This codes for CASSENRGNYEQYF.

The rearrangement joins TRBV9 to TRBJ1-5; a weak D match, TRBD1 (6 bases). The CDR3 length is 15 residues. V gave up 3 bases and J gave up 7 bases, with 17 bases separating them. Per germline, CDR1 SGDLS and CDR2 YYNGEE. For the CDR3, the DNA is TGTGCCAGCAGCGCGAGGGGGAGTGATGGACAGCCCCAGCATTTT. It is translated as CASSARGSDGQPQHF.

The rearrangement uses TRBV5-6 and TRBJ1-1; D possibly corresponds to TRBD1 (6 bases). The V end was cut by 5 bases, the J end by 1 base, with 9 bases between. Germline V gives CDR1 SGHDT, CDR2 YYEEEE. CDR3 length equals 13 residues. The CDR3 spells CASRGTRNTEAFF. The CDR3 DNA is TGTGCCAGCAGAGGGACAAGGAACACTGAAGCTTTCTTT. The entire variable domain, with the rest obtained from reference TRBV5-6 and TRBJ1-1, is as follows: DAGVTQSPTHLIKTRGQQVTLRCSPKSGHDTVSWYQQALGQGPQFIFQYYEEEERQRGNFPDRFSGHQFPNYSSELNVNALLLGDSALYLCASRGTRNTEAFFGQGTRLTVV.

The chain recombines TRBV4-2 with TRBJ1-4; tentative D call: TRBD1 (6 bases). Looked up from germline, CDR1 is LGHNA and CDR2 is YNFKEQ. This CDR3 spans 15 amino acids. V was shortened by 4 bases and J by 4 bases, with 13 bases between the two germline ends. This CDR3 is CASSRQGQGNEKLFF. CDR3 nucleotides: TGTGCCAGCAGCCGCCAGGGGCAAGGTAATGAAAAACTGTTTTTT.

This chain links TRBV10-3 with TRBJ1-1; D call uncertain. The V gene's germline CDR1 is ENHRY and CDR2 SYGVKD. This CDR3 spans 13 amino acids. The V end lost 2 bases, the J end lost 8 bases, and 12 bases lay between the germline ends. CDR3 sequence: CAISETAAIEAFF. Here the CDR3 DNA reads TGTGCCATCAGTGAGACAGCTGCCATCGAAGCTTTCTTT.

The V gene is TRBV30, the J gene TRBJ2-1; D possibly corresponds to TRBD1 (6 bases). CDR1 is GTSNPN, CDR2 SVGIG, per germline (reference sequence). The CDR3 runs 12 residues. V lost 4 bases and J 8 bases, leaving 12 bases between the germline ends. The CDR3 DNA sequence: TGTGCCTGGACCATAGGGGGAGATGAGCAGTTCTTC. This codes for CAWTIGGDEQFF.

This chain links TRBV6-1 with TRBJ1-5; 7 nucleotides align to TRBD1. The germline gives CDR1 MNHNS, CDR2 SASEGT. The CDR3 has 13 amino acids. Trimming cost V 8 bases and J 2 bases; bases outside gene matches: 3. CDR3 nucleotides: TGTGCCAGCTGCAGGGGGGGCAATCAGCCCCAGCATTTT. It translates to CASCRGGNQPQHF.

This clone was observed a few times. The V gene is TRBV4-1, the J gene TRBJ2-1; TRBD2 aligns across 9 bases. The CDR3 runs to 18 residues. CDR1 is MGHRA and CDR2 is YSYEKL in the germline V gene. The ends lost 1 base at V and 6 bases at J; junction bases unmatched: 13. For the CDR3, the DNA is TGCGCCAGCAGCCAAGGTGCGAGGGGCGGGAGGGTAGGCAATGAGCAGTTCTTC. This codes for CASSQGARGGRVGNEQFF.

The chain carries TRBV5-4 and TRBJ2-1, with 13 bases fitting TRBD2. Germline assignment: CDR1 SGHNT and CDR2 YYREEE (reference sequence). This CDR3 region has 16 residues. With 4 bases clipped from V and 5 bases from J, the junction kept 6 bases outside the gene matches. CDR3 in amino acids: CASSPGTSGNHNEQFF. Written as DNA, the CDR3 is TGTGCCAGCAGCCCTGGGACTAGCGGGAATCACAATGAGCAGTTCTTC.

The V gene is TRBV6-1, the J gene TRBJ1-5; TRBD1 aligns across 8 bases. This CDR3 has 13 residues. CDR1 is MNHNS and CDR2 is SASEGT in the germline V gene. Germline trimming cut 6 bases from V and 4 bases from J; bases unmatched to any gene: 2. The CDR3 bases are TGTGCCAGCAGGAACAGGGGGAATCAGCCCCAGCATTTT. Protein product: CASRNRGNQPQHF.

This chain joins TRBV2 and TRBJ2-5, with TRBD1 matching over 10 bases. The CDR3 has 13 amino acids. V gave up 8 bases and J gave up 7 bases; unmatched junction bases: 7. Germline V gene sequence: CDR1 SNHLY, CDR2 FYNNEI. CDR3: CASGQGDRGTQYF. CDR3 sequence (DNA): TGTGCCAGCGGACAGGGGGACCGAGGGACCCAGTACTTC.

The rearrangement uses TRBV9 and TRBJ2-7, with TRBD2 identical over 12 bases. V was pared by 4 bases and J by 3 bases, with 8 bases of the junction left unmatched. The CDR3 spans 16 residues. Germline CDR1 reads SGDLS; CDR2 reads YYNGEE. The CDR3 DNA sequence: TGTGCCAGCAGCCCCAACCTAGCGGGAGGGCGCTACGAGCAGTACTTC. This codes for CASSPNLAGGRYEQYF.

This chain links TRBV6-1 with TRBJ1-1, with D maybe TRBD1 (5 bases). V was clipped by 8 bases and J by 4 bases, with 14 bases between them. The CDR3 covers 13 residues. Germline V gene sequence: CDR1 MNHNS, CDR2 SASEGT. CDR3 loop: CASLMGGGTEAFF. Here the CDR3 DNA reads TGTGCCAGCCTTATGGGGGGGGGCACTGAAGCTTTCTTT.

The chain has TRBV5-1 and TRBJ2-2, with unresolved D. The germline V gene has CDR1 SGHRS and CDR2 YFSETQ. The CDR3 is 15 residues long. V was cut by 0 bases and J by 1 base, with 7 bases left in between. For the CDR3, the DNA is TGCGCCAGCAGCTTGGGCCAGGTGAACACCGGGGAGCTGTTTTTT. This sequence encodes CASSLGQVNTGELFF.

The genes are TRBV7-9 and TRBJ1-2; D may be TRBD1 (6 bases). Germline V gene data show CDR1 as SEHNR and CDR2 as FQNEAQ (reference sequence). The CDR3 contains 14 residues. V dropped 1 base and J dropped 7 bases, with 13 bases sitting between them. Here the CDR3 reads CASSLGDNRAGYTF. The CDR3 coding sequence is TGTGCCAGCAGCTTAGGGGACAACAGGGCTGGCTACACCTTC.

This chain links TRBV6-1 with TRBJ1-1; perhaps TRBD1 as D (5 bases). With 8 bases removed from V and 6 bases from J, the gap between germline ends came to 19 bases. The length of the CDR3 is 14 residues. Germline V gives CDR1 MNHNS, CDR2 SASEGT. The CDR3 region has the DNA TGTGCCAGCGGTAGACAGTCTTGGATCCCTGAAGCTTTCTTT. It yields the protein CASGRQSWIPEAFF.

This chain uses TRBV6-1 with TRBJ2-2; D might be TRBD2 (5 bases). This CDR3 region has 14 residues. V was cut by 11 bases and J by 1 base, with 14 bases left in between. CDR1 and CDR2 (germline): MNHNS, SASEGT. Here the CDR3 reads CALYGEKNTGELFF. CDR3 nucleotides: TGTGCCCTATACGGGGAGAAGAACACCGGGGAGCTGTTTTTT.

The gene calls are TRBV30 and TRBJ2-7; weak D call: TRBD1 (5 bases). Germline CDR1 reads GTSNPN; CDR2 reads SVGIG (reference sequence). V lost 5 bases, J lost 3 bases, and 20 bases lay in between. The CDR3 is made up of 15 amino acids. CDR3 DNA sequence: TGTGCCTGGGGACGATTCAGGGATGCCCACTACGAGCAGTACTTC. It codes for CAWGRFRDAHYEQYF.

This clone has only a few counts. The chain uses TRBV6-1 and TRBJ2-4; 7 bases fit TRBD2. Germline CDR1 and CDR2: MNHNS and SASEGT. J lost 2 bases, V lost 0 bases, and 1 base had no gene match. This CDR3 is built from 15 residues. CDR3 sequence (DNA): TGTGCCAGCAGTGAAGCGGGAGGGACCAAAAACATTCAGTACTTC. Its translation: CASSEAGGTKNIQYF.

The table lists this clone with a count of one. The CDR3 coding sequence is TGTGCCATCAGTGAGTTTGCGGCACGCTCCTACAATGAGCAGTTCTTC. As protein: CAISEFAARSYNEQFF. J is TRBJ2-1 and V is TRBV10-3; D unresolved. Per the germline V gene, CDR1 is ENHRY and CDR2 is SYGVKD. The germline V and J ends were trimmed by 1 base and 0 bases, with 10 bases remaining between them. This CDR3 is 16 amino acids long.

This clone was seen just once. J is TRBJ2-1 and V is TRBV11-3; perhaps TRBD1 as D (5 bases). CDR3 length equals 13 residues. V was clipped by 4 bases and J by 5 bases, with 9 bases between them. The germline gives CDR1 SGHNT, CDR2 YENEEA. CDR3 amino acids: CASSSDNNNEQFF. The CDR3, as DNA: TGTGCCAGCAGCTCGGACAACAACAATGAGCAGTTCTTC.

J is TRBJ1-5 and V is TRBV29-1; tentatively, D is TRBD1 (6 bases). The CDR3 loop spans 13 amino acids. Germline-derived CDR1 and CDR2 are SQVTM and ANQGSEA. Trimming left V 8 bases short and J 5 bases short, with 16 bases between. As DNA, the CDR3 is TGCAGCTTCACCCGAGGGGGAGATCAGCCCCAGCATTTT. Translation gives CSFTRGGDQPQHF. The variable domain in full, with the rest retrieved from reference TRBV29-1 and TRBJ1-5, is SAVISQKPSRDICQRGTSLTIQCQVDSQVTMMFWYRQQPGQSLTLIATANQGSEATYESGFVIDKFPISRPNLTFSTLTVSNMSPEDSSIYLCSFTRGGDQPQHFGDGTRLSIL.

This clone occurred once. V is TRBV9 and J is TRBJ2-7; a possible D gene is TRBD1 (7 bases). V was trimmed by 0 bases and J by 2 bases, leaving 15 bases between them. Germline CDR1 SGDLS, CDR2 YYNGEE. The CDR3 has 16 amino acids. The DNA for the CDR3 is TGTGCCAGCAGCGTAGCTCCGGCAGGGGGGACCTACGAGCAGTACTTC. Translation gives CASSVAPAGGTYEQYF.

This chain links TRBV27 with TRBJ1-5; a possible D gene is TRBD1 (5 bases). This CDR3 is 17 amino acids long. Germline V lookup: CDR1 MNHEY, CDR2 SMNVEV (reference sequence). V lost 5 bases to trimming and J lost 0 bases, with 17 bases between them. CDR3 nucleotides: TGTGCCAGCAGTCCCCGGACACATTACTTTAGCAATCAGCCCCAGCATTTT. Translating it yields CASSPRTHYFSNQPQHF.

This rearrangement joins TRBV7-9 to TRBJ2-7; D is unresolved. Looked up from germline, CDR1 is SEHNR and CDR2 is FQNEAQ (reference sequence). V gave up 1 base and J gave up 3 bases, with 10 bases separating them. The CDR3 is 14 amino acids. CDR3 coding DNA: TGTGCCAGCAGCTTAGGGGCCGGATACTACGAGCAGTACTTC. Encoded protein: CASSLGAGYYEQYF.

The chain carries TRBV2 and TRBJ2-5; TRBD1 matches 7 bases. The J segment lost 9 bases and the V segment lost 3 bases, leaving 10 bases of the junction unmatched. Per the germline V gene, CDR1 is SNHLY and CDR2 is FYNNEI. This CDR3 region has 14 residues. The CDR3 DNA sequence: TGTGCCAGCAGTGAGACAGGGCCCTCAAGGGCCCAGTACTTC. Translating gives CASSETGPSRAQYF.

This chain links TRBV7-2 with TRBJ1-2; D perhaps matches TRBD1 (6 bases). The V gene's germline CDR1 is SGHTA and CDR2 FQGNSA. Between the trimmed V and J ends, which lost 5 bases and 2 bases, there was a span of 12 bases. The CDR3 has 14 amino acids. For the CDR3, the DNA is TGTGCCAGCAGCGTTTGGGACACCAACTATGGCTACACCTTC. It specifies CASSVWDTNYGYTF. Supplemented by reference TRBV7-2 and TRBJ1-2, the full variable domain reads GAGVSQSPSNKVTEKGKDVELRCDPISGHTALYWYRQSLGQGLEFLIYFQGNSAPDKSGLPSDRFSAERTGGSVSTLTIQRTQQEDSAVYLCASSVWDTNYGYTFGSGTRLTVV.